The 18 T cell receptor beta chains below come from one sample, sequenced in a study of tumor and adjacent non-tumor tissue in lung cancer. Three rounds of nested PCR, following a modified ARM-PCR protocol, produced the TCRbeta library. TCRdb reprocessed the multiplex PCR reads with MiXCR, giving one entry per CDR3 protein. The sample carries more than 85,000 distinct CDR3 sequences, 60% to 80% recorded once. This sample's RNA came from whole unsorted tissue. What was sequenced was lung tumor tissue. Receptors were obtained from a woman aged 55-70 years with non-small cell lung cancer.

A word on this clonotype: A much larger clonotype is one base distant, so this may be a read error. The chain joins TRBV20-1 to TRBJ1-1; the D gene is possibly TRBD1 (6 bases). The germline CDR1 and CDR2 sequences are DFQATT and SNEGSKA (reference sequence). The CDR3 loop spans 14 amino acids. CDR3 region: CGAVNTHDALGQLF. DNA of the CDR3: TGCGGTGCGGTCAACACCCACGACGCTTTAGGACAGCTCTTT.

This clonotype was detected a few times. One base away lies a much larger clone, so this may be a sequencing read error. The CDR3 region is CSARREAYEQYF. CDR3 DNA: TGCAGTGCTAGAAGGGAGGCCTACGAGCAGTACTTC. The V gene is TRBV20-1, the J gene TRBJ2-7; perhaps TRBD2 as D (6 bases). V was pared by 2 bases and J by 2 bases, with 7 bases between. Per germline, CDR1 DFQATT and CDR2 SNEGSKA (reference sequence). The CDR3 length is 12 residues.

Regarding this clonotype: It is likely a read error, because the conserved phenylalanine at the end of the CDR3 is missing. The chain links TRBV4-1 to TRBJ1-2; D perhaps matches TRBD1 (6 bases). This CDR3 is built from 15 residues. Germline V gene sequence: CDR1 MGHRA, CDR2 YSYEKL. The CDR3 is CASSQGVGGNYVYTI. Written as DNA, the CDR3 is TGCGCCAGCAGCCAAGGGGTAGGGGGAAACTATGTCTACACCATC.

Concerning this clonotype itself: This likely comes from a read error, as the CDR3 has no conserved phenylalanine or tryptophan at its end. This chain uses TRBV28 with TRBJ1-2; D gene ambiguous. V was pared by 2 bases and J by 4 bases, with 11 bases between. CDR3 length: 14 residues. Germline loops: CDR1 MDHEN, CDR2 SYDVKM. CDR3 sequence: CASSLEVNLYGYTL. DNA for the CDR3: TGTGCCAGCAGTTTAGAAGTGAATCTCTATGGCTACACCTTA.

The rearrangement uses TRBV20-1 and TRBJ2-1; unclear D gene. This CDR3 comprises 14 residues. CDR1 is DFQATT, CDR2 SNEGSKA, per germline (reference sequence). CDR3 in DNA: TGCCGTCCTAAGGAATACCTAGACTACAATGAGCAGTTCTTC. Its protein is CRPKEYLDYNEQFF.

V is TRBV29-1 and J is TRBJ2-3; D remains unclear. Germline V gives CDR1 SQVTM, CDR2 ANQGSEA. V was trimmed by 1 base and J by 4 bases, leaving 9 bases between them. This CDR3 comprises 13 residues. The CDR3 DNA is TGCAGCGTTGAAGTCCCCCCCGCAGATACGCAGTATTTT. Its translation: CSVEVPPADTQYF.

Comments on this clonotype: A read error may explain this, as a much larger clone is one base away. Because it lacks the conserved phenylalanine or tryptophan at the end, this CDR3 is likely a read error. The chain has TRBV20-1 and TRBJ2-5; 7 nucleotides match TRBD1. From germline, CDR1 is DFQATT and CDR2 SNEGSKA (reference sequence). The CDR3 totals 13 residues. V was clipped by 5 bases and J by 3 bases; unmatched bases: 6. The CDR3 DNA reads TGCAGTGCTCGCCGGGACAGAGAAGAGACCCAGTACATC. Translating it yields CSARRDREETQYI.

In the case of this clonotype: At one boundary the junction diverges from the germline segment, which might be a read error. The V gene is TRBV4-3, the J gene TRBJ2-2, with D perhaps being TRBD1 or TRBD2 (6 bases each). The germline CDR1 and CDR2 sequences are LGHNA and YSLEER. This CDR3 spans 16 amino acids. CDR3 in amino acids: CASSPGGTRNTWELFF. DNA of the CDR3: TGCGCCAGCAGTCCAGGAGGGACACGGAACACCTGGGAGCTGTTTTTT.

As regards this clonotype: The junction departs from germline at one end; a sequencing error may be responsible. The chain has TRBV20-1 and TRBJ2-2; a possible D gene is TRBD2 (5 bases). Germline V CDR1 and CDR2: DFQATT, SNEGSKA (reference sequence). This CDR3 is 12 amino acids long. This CDR3 is CSASTVTGERFF. CDR3 DNA: TGCAGTGCTAGTACAGTCACCGGGGAGCGGTTTTTT.

Comment on this clonotype: A much more abundant neighbour one base away suggests this may be a read error. CDR3 coding DNA: TGTGCCATCAGTCCCCAGCGGGAGGGAAAGAATGTGCAGTTCTTC. It yields the protein CAISPQREGKNVQFF. V is TRBV10-3 and J is TRBJ2-1; 10 nucleotides agree with TRBD2. The CDR3 is 15 residues long. Germline CDR1 ENHRY, CDR2 SYGVKD.

Of note for this clonotype: A much larger clone differs from this one at a single base, so this may be a read error. The CDR3 sequence: CSARSGTGGGNEQFF. The CDR3 region has the DNA TGCAGTGCTAGATCCGGGACGGGCGGAGGCAATGAGCAGTTCTTC. V is TRBV20-1 and J is TRBJ2-1; the D call may be TRBD1 or TRBD2 (5 bases each). Germline loops: CDR1 DFQATT, CDR2 SNEGSKA (reference sequence). The ends were cut back, 2 bases at V and 6 bases at J, with 17 bases in the middle. This CDR3 is built from 15 residues.

About this clonotype itself: Lacking the conserved final phenylalanine or tryptophan, this CDR3 likely reflects a read error. The V and J genes are TRBV6-1 and TRBJ2-2; D perhaps matches TRBD1 (5 bases). This CDR3 is built from 15 residues. The germline CDR1 and CDR2 sequences are MNHNS and SASEGT. V dropped 8 bases and J dropped 0 bases, with 13 bases sitting between them. The CDR3 loop reads CASSKDMPNTGELFY. CDR3 nucleotides: TGTGCCAGCTCTAAGGACATGCCGAACACCGGGGAGCTGTTTTAT.

Worth noting for this clonotype: Given a much more abundant clone one base away, this may be a read error. The J gene is TRBJ2-3, the V gene TRBV20-1; D unresolved. Germline CDR1 DFQATT, CDR2 SNEGSKA (reference sequence). Between the trimmed V and J ends, which lost 3 bases and 3 bases, there was a span of 16 bases. The CDR3 runs 15 residues. CDR3 loop: CSARANPPRTDTQYF. Here the CDR3 DNA reads TGCAGTGCTAGGGCGAATCCACCTAGGACAGATACGCAGTATTTT.

To note about this clonotype: The junction departs from germline at one end; a sequencing error may be responsible. This CDR3 reads CPWSGTSGSITQVRELFF. The CDR3 region has the DNA TGTCCCTGGAGTGGGACTAGCGGGAGTATTACTCAAGTCAGGGAGCTGTTTTTT. The gene calls are TRBV30 and TRBJ2-2, with 14 bases that match TRBD2. Germline loops: CDR1 GTSNPN, CDR2 SVGIG (reference sequence). The CDR3 sequence is 18 residues long.

This chain connects TRBV5-1 to TRBJ2-3; TRBD1 is a possible D gene (6 bases). Trimming stripped 6 bases from V and 2 bases from J, with 16 bases between. This CDR3 is built from 15 residues. Per germline, CDR1 SGHRS and CDR2 YFSETQ. For the CDR3, the DNA is TGCGCCAGCACCCTTGATGGGGGCCTCACAGATACGCAGTATTTT. The encoded protein is CASTLDGGLTDTQYF. The whole variable domain, filled in from reference TRBV5-1 and TRBJ2-3, reads KAGVTQTPRYLIKTRGQQVTLSCSPISGHRSVSWYQQTPGQGLQFLFEYFSETQRNKGNFPGRFSGRQFSNSRSEMNVSTLELGDSALYLCASTLDGGLTDTQYFGPGTRLTVL.

Points on this clonotype: A read error may produce the germline difference seen at one junction end. The chain employs TRBV11-2 and TRBJ2-2, with TRBD1 matching 12 bases. Germline V lookup: CDR1 SGHAT, CDR2 FQNNGV. The CDR3 has 15 residues. CDR3 nucleotides: TGTGCCAACAGCCGGGACAGGGGGCACACCGGGGAGCTGTTGTTT. Translating it yields CANSRDRGHTGELLF.

Of note for this clonotype: At one end the junction does not follow the germline gene, possibly because of a read error. This chain links TRBV11-2 with TRBJ2-7; D may correspond to TRBD1 or TRBD2 (5 bases each). The CDR3 is made up of 14 amino acids. The germline CDR1 and CDR2 sequences are SGHAT and FQNNGV. CDR3: CAIGWDRGGYDQYF. The CDR3 nucleotides read TGTGCCATCGGCTGGGACCGCGGAGGATACGACCAGTACTTC.

The chain carries TRBV20-1 and TRBJ2-7; 10 nucleotides match TRBD2. The CDR3 totals 18 residues. CDR1 is DFQATT, CDR2 SNEGSKA, per germline (reference sequence). Trimming took 8 bases from V and 0 from J; bases not matched to a gene: 19. CDR3 amino acids: CSLPPASGSPVGSYEQYF. For the CDR3, the DNA is TGCAGTCTGCCACCAGCTAGCGGGAGTCCTGTAGGCTCCTACGAGCAGTACTTC.